The clone carrying this T cell receptor beta chain was detected only once. As yet, its antigen is unknown. This sample is part of a study of OX40 agonist ivuxolimab in advanced cancers. Study-wide context: People in dose escalation had one of these cancers: hepatocellular carcinoma, melanoma, renal cell or head and neck cancer. Of the participants, around 43% had some prior anti-PD-1, anti-PD-L1 or anti-CTLA-4 therapy, which was allowed.

V lost 9 bases and J lost 0, with 21 bases in between. The CDR3 totals 17 residues. Germline V gene lookup returns CDR1 LNHDA and CDR2 SQIVND (reference sequence). Whole-study findings and limits: Some patients without response likewise showed low normalized clonal expansion. Clones of CD4+ and CD8+ blood T cells grew by week 6 at doses of 0.1 to 3.0 mg/kg.

The method was immunoSEQ multiplex PCR; TCRdb's version includes in-frame clones alone and lacks a portion of them. The sample holds around 72,000 clones; 80% are singletons and the top ten take 8.2%. Sequencing used CD4+ or CD8+ T cells sorted from blood, obtained in a trial of the OX40 agonist ivuxolimab. This TCR was sampled from an adult with an advanced solid tumor such as melanoma, head and neck, liver or kidney cancer. V is TRBV19 and J is TRBJ1-5, with D possibly being TRBD1 (5 bases). CDR3: CASTRGGASYSNQPQHF. The CDR3 region has the DNA TGTGCCAGCACGAGAGGCGGGGCTAGCTATAGCAATCAGCCCCAGCATTTT.